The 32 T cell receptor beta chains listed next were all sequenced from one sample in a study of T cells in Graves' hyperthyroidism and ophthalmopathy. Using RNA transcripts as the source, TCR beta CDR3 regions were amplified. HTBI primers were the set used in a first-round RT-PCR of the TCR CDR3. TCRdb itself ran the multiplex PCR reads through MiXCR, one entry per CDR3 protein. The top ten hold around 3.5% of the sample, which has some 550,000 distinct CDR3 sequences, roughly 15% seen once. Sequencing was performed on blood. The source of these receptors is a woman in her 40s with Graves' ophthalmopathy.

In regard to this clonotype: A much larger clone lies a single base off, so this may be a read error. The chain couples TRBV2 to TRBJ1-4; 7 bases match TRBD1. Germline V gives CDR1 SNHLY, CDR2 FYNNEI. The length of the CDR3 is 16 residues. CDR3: CASSYEQGRTNEKLLF. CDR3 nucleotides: TGTGCCAGCAGTTACGAACAGGGGAGGACTAATGAAAAACTGCTTTTT.

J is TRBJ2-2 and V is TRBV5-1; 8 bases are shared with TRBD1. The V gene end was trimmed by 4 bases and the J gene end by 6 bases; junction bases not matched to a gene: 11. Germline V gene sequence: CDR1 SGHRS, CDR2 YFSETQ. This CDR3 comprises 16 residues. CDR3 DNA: TGCGCCAGCAGCGCACCGACAGGGGCCGTTGCCGGGGAGCTGTTTTTT. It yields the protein CASSAPTGAVAGELFF.

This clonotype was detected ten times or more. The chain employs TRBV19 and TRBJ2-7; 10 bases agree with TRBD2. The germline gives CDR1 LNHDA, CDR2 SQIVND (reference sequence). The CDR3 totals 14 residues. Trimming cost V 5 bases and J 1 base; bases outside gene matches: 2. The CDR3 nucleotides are TGTGCCAGTAGTGATAGCGGGAGGTCCTACGAGCAGTACTTC. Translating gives CASSDSGRSYEQYF. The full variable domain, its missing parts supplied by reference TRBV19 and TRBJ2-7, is DGGITQSPKYLFRKEGQNVTLSCEQNLNHDAMYWYRQDPGQGLRLIYYSQIVNDFQKGDIAEGYSVSREKKESFPLTVTSAQKNPTAFYLCASSDSGRSYEQYFGPGTRLTVT.

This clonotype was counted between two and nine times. CDR3 DNA: TGTGCCAGCAGTCGCGGACAGGGGGTTGCGACCGGGGAGCTGTTTTTT. It codes for CASSRGQGVATGELFF. This chain connects TRBV12-3 or TRBV12-4 to TRBJ2-2; TRBD1 matches at 10 bases. This CDR3 comprises 16 residues. V shed 5 bases and J 5 bases; nucleotides not matched to a gene: 8.

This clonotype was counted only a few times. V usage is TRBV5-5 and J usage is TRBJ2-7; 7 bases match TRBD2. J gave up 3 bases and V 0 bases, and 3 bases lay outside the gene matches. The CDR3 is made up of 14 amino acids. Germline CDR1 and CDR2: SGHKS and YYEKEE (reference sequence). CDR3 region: CASSLGLADYEQYF. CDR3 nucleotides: TGTGCCAGCAGCTTGGGGCTAGCGGACTACGAGCAGTACTTC. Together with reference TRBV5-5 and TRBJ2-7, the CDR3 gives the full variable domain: DAGVTQSPTHLIKTRGQQVTLRCSPISGHKSVSWYQQVLGQGPQFIFQYYEKEERGRGNFPDRFSARQFPNYSSELNVNALLLGDSALYLCASSLGLADYEQYFGPGTRLTVT.

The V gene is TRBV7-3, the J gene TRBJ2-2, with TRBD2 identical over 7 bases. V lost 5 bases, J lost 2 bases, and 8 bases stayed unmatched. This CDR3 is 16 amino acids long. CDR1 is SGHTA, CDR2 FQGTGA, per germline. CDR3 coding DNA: TGTGCCAGCAGCGTAAACCAGCGGGGTAACACCGGGGAGCTGTTTTTT. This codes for CASSVNQRGNTGELFF.

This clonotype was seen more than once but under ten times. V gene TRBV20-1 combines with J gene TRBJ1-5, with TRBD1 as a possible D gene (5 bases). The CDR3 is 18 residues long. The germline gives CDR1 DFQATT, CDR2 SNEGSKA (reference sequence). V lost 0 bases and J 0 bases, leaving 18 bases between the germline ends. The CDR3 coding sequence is TGCAGTGCTAGAGATCCGGGGACCCCTTATTATAGCAATCAGCCCCAGCATTTT. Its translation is CSARDPGTPYYSNQPQHF.

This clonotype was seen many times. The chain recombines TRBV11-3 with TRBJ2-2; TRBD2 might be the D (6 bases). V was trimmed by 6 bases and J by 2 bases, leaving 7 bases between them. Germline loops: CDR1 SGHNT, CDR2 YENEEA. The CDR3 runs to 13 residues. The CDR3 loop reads CASREGNTGELFF. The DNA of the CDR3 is TGTGCCAGCAGGGAGGGAAACACCGGGGAGCTGTTTTTT.

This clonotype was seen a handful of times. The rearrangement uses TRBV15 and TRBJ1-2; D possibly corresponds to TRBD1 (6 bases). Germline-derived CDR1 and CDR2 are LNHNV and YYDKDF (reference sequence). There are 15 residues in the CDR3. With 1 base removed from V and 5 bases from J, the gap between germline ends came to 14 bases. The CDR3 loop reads CATSRAGARVYGYTF. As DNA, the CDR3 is TGTGCCACCAGCAGAGCGGGGGCGAGGGTTTATGGCTACACCTTC.

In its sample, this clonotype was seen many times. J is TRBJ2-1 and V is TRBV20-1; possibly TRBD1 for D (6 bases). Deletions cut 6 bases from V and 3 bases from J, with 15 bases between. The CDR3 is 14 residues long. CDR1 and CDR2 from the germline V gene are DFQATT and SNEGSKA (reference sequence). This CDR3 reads CSAGGRPNYNEQFF. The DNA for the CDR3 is TGCAGTGCAGGGGGACGACCGAACTACAATGAGCAGTTCTTC.

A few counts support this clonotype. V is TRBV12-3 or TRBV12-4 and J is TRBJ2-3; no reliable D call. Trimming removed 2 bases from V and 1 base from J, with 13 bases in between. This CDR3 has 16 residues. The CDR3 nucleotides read TGTGCCAGCAGTTTAATTCTACCCCGCGGCACAGATACGCAGTATTTT. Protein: CASSLILPRGTDTQYF.

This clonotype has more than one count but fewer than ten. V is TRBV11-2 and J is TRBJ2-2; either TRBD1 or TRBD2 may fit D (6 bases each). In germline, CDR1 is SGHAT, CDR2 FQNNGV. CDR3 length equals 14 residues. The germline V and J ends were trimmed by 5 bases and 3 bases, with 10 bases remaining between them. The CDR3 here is CASSAGQYTGELFF. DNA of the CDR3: TGTGCCAGCAGCGCGGGACAATACACCGGGGAGCTGTTTTTT.

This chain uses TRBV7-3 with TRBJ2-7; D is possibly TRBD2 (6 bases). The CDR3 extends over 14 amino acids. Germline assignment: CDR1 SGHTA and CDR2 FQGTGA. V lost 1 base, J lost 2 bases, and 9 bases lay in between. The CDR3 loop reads CASSLRPGAYEQYF. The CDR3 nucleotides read TGTGCCAGCAGCTTAAGACCGGGAGCCTACGAGCAGTACTTC. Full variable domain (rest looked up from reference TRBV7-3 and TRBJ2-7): GAGVSQTPSNKVTEKGKYVELRCDPISGHTALYWYRQSLGQGPEFLIYFQGTGAADDSGLPNDRFFAVRPEGSVSTLKIQRTERGDSAVYLCASSLRPGAYEQYFGPGTRLTVT.

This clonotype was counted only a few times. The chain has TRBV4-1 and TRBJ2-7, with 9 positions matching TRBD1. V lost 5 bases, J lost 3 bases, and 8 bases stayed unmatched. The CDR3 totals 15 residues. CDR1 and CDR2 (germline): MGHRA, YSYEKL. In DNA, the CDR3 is TGCGCCAGCAGCTTTGACAGGGGGGAGGTCTACGAGCAGTACTTC. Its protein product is CASSFDRGEVYEQYF.

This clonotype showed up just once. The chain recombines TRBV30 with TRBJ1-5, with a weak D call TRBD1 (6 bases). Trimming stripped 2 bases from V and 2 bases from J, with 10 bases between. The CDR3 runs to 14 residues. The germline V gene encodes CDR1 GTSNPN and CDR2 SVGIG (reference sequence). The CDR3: CAWSRGGGNQPQHF. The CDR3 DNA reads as TGTGCCTGGAGTCGAGGGGGGGGCAATCAGCCCCAGCATTTT.

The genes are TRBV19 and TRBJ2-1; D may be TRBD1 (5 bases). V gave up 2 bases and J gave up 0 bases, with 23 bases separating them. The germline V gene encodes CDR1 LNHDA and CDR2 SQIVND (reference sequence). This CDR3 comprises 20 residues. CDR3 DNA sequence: TGTGCCAGTAGTATAATGGCCAACCCCCATGGGGCAAGCTCCTACAATGAGCAGTTCTTC. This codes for CASSIMANPHGASSYNEQFF.

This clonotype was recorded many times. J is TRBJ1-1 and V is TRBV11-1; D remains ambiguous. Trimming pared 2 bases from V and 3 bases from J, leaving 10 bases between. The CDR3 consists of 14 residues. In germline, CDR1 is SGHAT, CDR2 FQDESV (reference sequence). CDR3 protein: CASSLKNTDTEAFF. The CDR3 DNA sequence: TGTGCCAGCAGCTTAAAGAACACCGACACTGAAGCTTTCTTT.

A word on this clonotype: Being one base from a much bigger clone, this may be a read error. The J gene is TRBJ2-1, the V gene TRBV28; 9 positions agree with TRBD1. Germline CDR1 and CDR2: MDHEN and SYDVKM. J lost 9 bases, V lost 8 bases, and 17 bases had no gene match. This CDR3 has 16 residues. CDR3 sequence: CASGTGGASKDGEQFF. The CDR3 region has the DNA TGTGCCAGCGGAACAGGGGGCGCTTCTAAAGATGGTGAGCAGTTCTTC.

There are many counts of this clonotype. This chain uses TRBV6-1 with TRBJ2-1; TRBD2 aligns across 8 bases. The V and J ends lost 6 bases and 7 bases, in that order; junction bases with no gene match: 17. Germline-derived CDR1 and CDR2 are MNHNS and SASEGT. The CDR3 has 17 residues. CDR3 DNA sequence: TGTGCCAGCAGAGGCCGAACGGGTACTAGCGGCCCAAATGAGCAGTTCTTC. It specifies CASRGRTGTSGPNEQFF.

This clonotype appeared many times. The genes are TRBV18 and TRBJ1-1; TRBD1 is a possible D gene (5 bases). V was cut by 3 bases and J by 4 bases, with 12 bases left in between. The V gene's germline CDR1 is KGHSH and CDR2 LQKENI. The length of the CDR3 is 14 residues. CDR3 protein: CASSPLDTSTEAFF. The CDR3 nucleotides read TGTGCCAGCTCACCCCTGGACACCAGCACTGAAGCTTTCTTT.

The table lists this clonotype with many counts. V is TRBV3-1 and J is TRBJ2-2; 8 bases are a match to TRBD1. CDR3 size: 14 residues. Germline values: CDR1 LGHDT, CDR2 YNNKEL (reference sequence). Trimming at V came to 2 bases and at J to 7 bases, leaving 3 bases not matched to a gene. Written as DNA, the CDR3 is TGTGCCAGCAGCCAACAGGGGGCCGGCGGGGAGCTGTTTTTT. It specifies CASSQQGAGGELFF. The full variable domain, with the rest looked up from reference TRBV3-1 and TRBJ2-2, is DTAVSQTPKYLVTQMGNDKSIKCEQNLGHDTMYWYKQDSKKFLKIMFSYNNKELIINETVPNRFSPKSPDKAHLNLHINSLELGDSAVYFCASSQQGAGGELFFGEGSRLTVL.

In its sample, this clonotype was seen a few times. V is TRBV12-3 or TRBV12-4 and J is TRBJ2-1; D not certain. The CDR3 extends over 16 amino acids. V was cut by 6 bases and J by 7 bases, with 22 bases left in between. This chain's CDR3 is CASSPFSLGLGNEQFF. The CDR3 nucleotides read TGTGCCAGCAGCCCATTTAGTTTGGGCTTGGGGAATGAGCAGTTCTTC.

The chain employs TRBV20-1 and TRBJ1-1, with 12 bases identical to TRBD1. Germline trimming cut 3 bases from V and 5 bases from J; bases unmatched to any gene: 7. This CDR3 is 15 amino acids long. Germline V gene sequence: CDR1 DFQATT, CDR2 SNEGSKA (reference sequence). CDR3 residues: CSARPGQGARTEAFF. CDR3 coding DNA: TGCAGTGCTAGGCCGGGACAGGGGGCTCGGACTGAAGCTTTCTTT.

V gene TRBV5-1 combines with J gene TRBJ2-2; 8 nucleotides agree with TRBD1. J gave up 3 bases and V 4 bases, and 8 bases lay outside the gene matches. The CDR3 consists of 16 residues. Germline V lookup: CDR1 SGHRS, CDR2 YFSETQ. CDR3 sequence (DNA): TGCGCCAGCAGCAGCAGGGGACAGGTTGACACCGGGGAGCTGTTTTTT. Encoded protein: CASSSRGQVDTGELFF. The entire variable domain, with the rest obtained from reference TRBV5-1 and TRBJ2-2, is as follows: KAGVTQTPRYLIKTRGQQVTLSCSPISGHRSVSWYQQTPGQGLQFLFEYFSETQRNKGNFPGRFSGRQFSNSRSEMNVSTLELGDSALYLCASSSRGQVDTGELFFGEGSRLTVL.

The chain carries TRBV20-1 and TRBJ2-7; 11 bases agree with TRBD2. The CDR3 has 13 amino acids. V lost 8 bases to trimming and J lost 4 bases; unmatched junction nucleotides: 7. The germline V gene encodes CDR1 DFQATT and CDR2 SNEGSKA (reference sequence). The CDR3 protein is CSLGTSGEYEQYF. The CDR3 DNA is TGCAGTCTCGGGACTAGCGGAGAGTACGAGCAGTACTTC.

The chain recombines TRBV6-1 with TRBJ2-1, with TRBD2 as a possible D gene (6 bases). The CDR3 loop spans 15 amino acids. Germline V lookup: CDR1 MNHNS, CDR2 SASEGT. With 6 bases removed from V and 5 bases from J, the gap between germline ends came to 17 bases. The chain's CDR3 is CASRRLGGAHNEQFF. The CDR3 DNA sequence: TGTGCCAGCAGGAGACTAGGCGGGGCCCACAATGAGCAGTTCTTC.

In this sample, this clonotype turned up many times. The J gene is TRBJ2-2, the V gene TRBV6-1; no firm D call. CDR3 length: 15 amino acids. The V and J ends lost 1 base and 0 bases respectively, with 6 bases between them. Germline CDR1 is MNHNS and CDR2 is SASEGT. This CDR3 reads CASSEGVTNTGELFF. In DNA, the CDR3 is TGTGCCAGCAGTGAAGGGGTGACGAACACCGGGGAGCTGTTTTTT.

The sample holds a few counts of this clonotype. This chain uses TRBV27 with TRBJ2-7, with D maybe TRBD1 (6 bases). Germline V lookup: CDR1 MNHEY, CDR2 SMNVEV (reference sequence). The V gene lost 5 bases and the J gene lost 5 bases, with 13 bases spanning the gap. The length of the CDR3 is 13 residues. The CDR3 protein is CASSAQGFDEQYF. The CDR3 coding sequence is TGTGCCAGCAGTGCACAGGGTTTCGACGAGCAGTACTTC.

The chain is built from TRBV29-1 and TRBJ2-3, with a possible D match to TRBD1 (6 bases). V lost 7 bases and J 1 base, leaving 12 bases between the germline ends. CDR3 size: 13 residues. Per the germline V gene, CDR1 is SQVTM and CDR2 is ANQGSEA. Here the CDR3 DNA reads TGCAGCGGATGGGCAGGGGGCACAGATACGCAGTATTTT. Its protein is CSGWAGGTDTQYF.

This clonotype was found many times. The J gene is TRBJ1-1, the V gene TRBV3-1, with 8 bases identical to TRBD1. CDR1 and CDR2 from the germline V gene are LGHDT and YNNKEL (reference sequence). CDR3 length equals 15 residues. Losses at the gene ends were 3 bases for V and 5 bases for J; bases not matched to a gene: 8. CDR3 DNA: TGTGCCAGCAGCCAGATAAGGACAGGGCGGACTGAAGCTTTCTTT. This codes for CASSQIRTGRTEAFF.

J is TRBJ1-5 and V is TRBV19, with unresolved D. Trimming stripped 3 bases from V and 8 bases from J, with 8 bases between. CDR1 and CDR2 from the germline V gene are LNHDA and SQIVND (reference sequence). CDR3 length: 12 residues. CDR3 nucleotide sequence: TGTGCCAGTAGTATCAATATCGAGCCCCAGCATTTT. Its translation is CASSINIEPQHF.

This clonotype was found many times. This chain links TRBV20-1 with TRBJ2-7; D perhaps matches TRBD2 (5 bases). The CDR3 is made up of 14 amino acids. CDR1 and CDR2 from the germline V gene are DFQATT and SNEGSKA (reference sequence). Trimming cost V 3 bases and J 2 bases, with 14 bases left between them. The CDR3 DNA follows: TGCAGTGCTAGTCGTCGGGGATACACCTACGAGCAGTACTTC. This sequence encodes CSASRRGYTYEQYF.